Below, 16 T cell receptor beta chains from the same sample are listed, as sequenced in a study of T cell responses to AZD1222 COVID-19 vaccine. Clones were sequenced by immunoSEQ multiplex PCR, and TCRdb holds only the in-frame ones, with some missing. This table holds about 84,000 clones, approximately 83% found once. The sample was peripheral blood, taken 28 days after the second AZD1222 dose. The receptors originated from an adult who received the AZD1222 COVID-19 vaccine.

In its sample, this clone was seen a few times. The rearrangement uses TRBV30 and TRBJ2-3; 8 nucleotides align to TRBD1. Losses at the gene ends were 7 bases for V and 2 bases for J; bases not matched to a gene: 8. Germline V lookup: CDR1 GTSNPN, CDR2 SVGIG (reference sequence). This CDR3 region has 14 residues. Written as DNA, the CDR3 is TGTGCCTCAGGACCAGGGGGCTTCACAGATACGCAGTATTTT. Protein sequence: CASGPGGFTDTQYF.

This clone has a single count. The V call is TRBV15, the J call TRBJ1-5; no definite D call. The CDR3 length is 15 residues. The germline CDR1 and CDR2 sequences are LNHNV and YYDKDF (reference sequence). V gave up 3 bases and J gave up 4 bases, with 13 bases separating them. CDR3 DNA: TGTGCCACCAGCAGGTCTTCAGAGCCGAATCAGCCCCAGCATTTT. Protein sequence: CATSRSSEPNQPQHF.

This chain joins TRBV28 and TRBJ1-1, with D perhaps TRBD1 (6 bases). Germline loops: CDR1 MDHEN, CDR2 SYDVKM. The CDR3 sequence is 14 residues long. V was cut by 2 bases and J by 5 bases, with 12 bases left in between. CDR3 DNA: TGTGCCAGCAGTTTACGAACAGGGAGGACTGAAGCTTTCTTT. Encoded protein: CASSLRTGRTEAFF.

This clone was counted once. This chain joins TRBV18 and TRBJ1-4, with D uncertain. V lost 4 bases, J lost 4 bases, and 7 bases lay in between. This CDR3 spans 13 amino acids. CDR1 and CDR2 from the germline V gene are KGHSH and LQKENI. The CDR3 loop reads CASSQGLNEKLFF. In DNA form, the CDR3 reads TGTGCCAGCTCACAGGGTCTTAATGAAAAACTGTTTTTT.

The chain uses TRBV12-2 and TRBJ2-1; TRBD1 is the table's D call and was not checked against the DNA. TRBV12-2 is deemed a pseudogene. This CDR3 has 19 amino acids. CDR3 sequence reads: CASRIPPERQGAPPNEQFF. CDR3 bases: TGTGCAAGTCGCATCCCCCCAGAAAGACAGGGGGCGCCCCCCAATGAGCAGTTCTTC.

V gene TRBV24-1 combines with J gene TRBJ2-1; D is possibly TRBD1 or TRBD2 (5 bases each). The V gene lost 4 bases and the J gene lost 6 bases, with 15 bases spanning the gap. CDR3 length: 15 residues. CDR1 KGHDR and CDR2 SFDVKD come from the germline V gene. For the CDR3, the DNA is TGTGCCACCAGTGACTTCGGGACCCTTGGCAATGAGCAGTTCTTC. Translating gives CATSDFGTLGNEQFF.

The V call is TRBV28, the J call TRBJ2-1; D is unresolved. Germline V gene data show CDR1 as MDHEN and CDR2 as SYDVKM. Trimming pared 6 bases from V and 9 bases from J, leaving 12 bases between. CDR3 size: 12 residues. This CDR3 reads CASSPPGGEQFF. The CDR3 DNA follows: TGTGCCAGCAGCCCCCCGGGTGGTGAGCAGTTCTTC.

The chain uses TRBV20-1 and TRBJ2-1; 8 nucleotides agree with TRBD2. V gave up 3 bases and J gave up 7 bases; unmatched junction bases: 17. CDR1 is DFQATT and CDR2 is SNEGSKA in the germline V gene (reference sequence). This CDR3 comprises 17 residues. CDR3 residues: CSASSPPGAGGFNEQFF. Written as DNA, the CDR3 is TGCAGTGCTAGTAGCCCGCCGGGCGCGGGAGGTTTTAATGAGCAGTTCTTC.

The J gene is TRBJ1-2, the V gene TRBV6-6; weak D call: TRBD1 (5 bases). This CDR3 has 14 residues. The germline gives CDR1 MNHNY, CDR2 SVGAGI (reference sequence). V lost 2 bases to trimming and J lost 2 bases, with 9 bases between them. The CDR3 sequence is CASSYGAENYGYTF. CDR3 in DNA: TGTGCCAGCAGTTACGGGGCGGAGAACTATGGCTACACCTTC.

This chain joins TRBV9 and TRBJ2-2; the D is unclear. The germline gives CDR1 SGDLS, CDR2 YYNGEE. V was pared by 0 bases and J by 4 bases, with 4 bases between. There are 13 residues in the CDR3. This CDR3 is CASSVVFTGELFF. In nucleotides, the CDR3 is TGTGCCAGCAGCGTAGTCTTCACCGGGGAGCTGTTTTTT.

There are a few counts of this clone. This chain joins TRBV5-6 and TRBJ2-5; D is perhaps TRBD2 (7 bases). This CDR3 region has 14 residues. Trimming pared 0 bases from V and 7 bases from J, leaving 13 bases between. From germline, CDR1 is SGHDT and CDR2 YYEEEE. The CDR3 sequence: CASSLVRGGGTQYF. The DNA of the CDR3 is TGTGCCAGCAGCTTGGTGAGGGGAGGGGGGACCCAGTACTTC.

The CDR3: CASSMWGRGEAEAFF. The CDR3 bases are TGTGCCAGTAGTATGTGGGGTCGGGGGGAGGCTGAAGCTTTCTTT. V usage is TRBV19 and J usage is TRBJ1-1, with D perhaps matching TRBD1 (5 bases). CDR3 length: 15 residues. Germline V gives CDR1 LNHDA, CDR2 SQIVND (reference sequence). Trimming shortened V by 3 bases and J by 6 bases, and 17 bases separated the two germline ends.

J is TRBJ1-4 and V is TRBV4-2, with 9 bases identical to TRBD1. V lost 2 bases to trimming and J lost 6 bases; unmatched junction nucleotides: 4. The germline gives CDR1 LGHNA, CDR2 YNFKEQ. The CDR3 is 15 amino acids. The CDR3 DNA reads TGTGCCAGCAGCCAACAACAGGGGGCGGATGAAAAACTGTTTTTT. Translation: CASSQQQGADEKLFF.

For this clone: Other DNA sequences of this sample code for an identical CDR3. The V gene is TRBV24-1, the J gene TRBJ1-1, with D tentatively TRBD1 (5 bases). This CDR3 is 11 amino acids long. V lost 4 bases and J lost 8, with 7 bases in between. CDR1 and CDR2 (germline): KGHDR, SFDVKD. Here the CDR3 reads CATSEGVEAFF. As DNA, the CDR3 is TGTGCCACCAGTGAGGGGGTAGAAGCTTTCTTT.

The V and J genes are TRBV6-2 or TRBV6-3 and TRBJ2-7; 7 bases are shared with TRBD1. The junction had 8 bases not matched to a gene; V was cut back by 6 bases and J by 0 bases. Germline values: CDR1 MNHEY, CDR2 SVGEGT. This CDR3 comprises 15 residues. CDR3 protein: CASRPDRESSYEQYV. CDR3 DNA: TGTGCCAGCAGACCTGACAGGGAGAGCTCCTACGAGCAGTACGTC.

The chain couples TRBV24-1 to TRBJ1-5, with unresolved D. The V gene's germline CDR1 is KGHDR and CDR2 SFDVKD. V lost 1 base and J lost 7, with 7 bases in between. The CDR3 length is 13 residues. This chain's CDR3 is CATSDFGNQPQHF. CDR3 DNA: TGTGCCACCAGTGATTTTGGAAACCAGCCCCAGCATTTT.